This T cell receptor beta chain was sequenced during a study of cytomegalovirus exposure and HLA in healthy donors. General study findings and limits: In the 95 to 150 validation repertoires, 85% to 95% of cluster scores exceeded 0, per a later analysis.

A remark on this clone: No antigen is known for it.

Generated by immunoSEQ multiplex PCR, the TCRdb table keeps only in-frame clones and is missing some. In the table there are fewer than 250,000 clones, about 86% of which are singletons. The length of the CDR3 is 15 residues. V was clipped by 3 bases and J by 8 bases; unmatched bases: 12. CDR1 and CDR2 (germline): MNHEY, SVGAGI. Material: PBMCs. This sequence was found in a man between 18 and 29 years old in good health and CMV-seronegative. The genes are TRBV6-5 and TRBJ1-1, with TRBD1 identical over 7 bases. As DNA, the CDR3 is TGTGCCAGCAGTTATTACCCAGGGGGATTACCCGAAGCTTTCTTT. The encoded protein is CASSYYPGGLPEAFF.